This T cell receptor (beta chain) was sequenced for a study of identical twins. Germline values: CDR1 DFQATT, CDR2 SNEGSKA (reference sequence). Trimming took 3 bases from V and 5 from J, leaving 8 bases between them. CDR3 length equals 12 residues. TCRdb analysed the 5' RACE reads with MiXCR anew, one entry per CDR3 protein. This sample carries 540,000 or so distinct CDR3 sequences, about a fifth of them seen once, and the ten largest clones take approximately 0.52%. These sequences were also reported in another study, on yellow fever vaccine responses in identical twins.

The receptor was derived from a woman between 18 and 29 years old in good health. This chain joins TRBV20-1 and TRBJ2-1; D remains ambiguous. Input material: CD4+ T cells sorted from blood. The CDR3 nucleotides read TGCAGTGCTAGCGTTATAGACAATGAGCAGTTCTTC. Translated, it gives CSASVIDNEQFF.